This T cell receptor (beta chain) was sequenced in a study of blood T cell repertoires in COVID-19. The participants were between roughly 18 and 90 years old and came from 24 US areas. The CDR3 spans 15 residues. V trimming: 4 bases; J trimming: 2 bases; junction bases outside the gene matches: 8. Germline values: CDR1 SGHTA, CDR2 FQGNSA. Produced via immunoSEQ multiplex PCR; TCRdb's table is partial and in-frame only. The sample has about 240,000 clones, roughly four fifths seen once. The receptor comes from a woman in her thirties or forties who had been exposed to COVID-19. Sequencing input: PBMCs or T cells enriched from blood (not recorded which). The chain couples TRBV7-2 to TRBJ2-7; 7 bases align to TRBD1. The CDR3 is CASSSDQGVTYEQYF. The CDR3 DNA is TGTGCCAGCAGCTCAGACCAGGGGGTCACCTACGAGCAGTACTTC. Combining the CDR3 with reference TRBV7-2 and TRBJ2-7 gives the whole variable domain GAGVSQSPSNKVTEKGKDVELRCDPISGHTALYWYRQSLGQGLEFLIYFQGNSAPDKSGLPSDRFSAERTGGSVSTLTIQRTQQEDSAVYLCASSSDQGVTYEQYFGPGTRLTVT.